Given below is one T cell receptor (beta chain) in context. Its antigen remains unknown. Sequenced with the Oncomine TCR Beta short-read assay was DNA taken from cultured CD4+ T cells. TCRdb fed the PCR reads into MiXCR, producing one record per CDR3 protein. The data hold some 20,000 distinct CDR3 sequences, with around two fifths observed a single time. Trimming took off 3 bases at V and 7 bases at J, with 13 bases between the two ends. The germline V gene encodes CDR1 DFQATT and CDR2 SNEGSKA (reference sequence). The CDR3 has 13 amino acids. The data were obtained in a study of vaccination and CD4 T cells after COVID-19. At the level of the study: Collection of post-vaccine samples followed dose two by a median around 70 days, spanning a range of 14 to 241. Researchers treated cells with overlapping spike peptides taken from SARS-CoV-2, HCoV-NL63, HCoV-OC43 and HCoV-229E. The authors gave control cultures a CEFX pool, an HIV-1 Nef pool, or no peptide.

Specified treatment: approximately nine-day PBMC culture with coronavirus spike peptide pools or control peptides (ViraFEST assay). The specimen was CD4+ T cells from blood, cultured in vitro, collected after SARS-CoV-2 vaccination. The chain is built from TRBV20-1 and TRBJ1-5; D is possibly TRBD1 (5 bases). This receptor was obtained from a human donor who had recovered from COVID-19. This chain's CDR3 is CSASRGGRQPQHF. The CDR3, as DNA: TGCAGTGCTAGTAGGGGCGGCCGGCAGCCCCAGCATTTT.